This is a list of T cell receptor beta chains from one sample in a study of cytomegalovirus exposure and HLA in healthy donors. Here immunoSEQ multiplex PCR was the method, and the copy in TCRdb shows in-frame clones only, minus some. The sample includes fewer than 150,000 clones, roughly two thirds of them seen just once. The sample taken for sequencing was PBMCs. The receptors stem from a man younger than 30 in good health and CMV-seropositive. Each CDR3 is given with its conserved first and last residue. Fields, in order: clone size, V gene, D gene, J gene, CDR3 DNA, CDR3 protein. The D gene is left open where the match is weak. The size of a clone is reported for some rows only, either as once, few or many, or as a class for expanded clones.

.	TRBV5-6	TRBD1	TRBJ1-1	TGTGCCAGCAGCCGGGGGACAGCTATCACTGAAGCTTTCTTT	CASSRGTAITEAFF
few	TRBV2	.	TRBJ1-5	TGTGCCAGCGCTCTCGGGAGGCTGGTCAATCAGCCCCAGCATTTT	CASALGRLVNQPQHF
.	TRBV6-1	.	TRBJ1-6	TGTGCCAGCAGTTTAACAGGGCCAAATTCACCCCTCCACTTT	CASSLTGPNSPLHF
once	TRBV7-2	.	TRBJ1-2	TGTGCCAGCAGCTTAGACCCGGGAAACTATGGCTACACCTTC	CASSLDPGNYGYTF
.	TRBV6-4	TRBD1	TRBJ1-4	TGTGCCAGCAGTGACCCCGACAGGGGGCGCAGAGAAAAACTGTTTTTT	CASSDPDRGRREKLFF
few	TRBV7-9	TRBD2	TRBJ2-1	TGTGCCAGCAGCGCCGGGGGGGGTCTTATGGATGAGCAGTTCTTC	CASSAGGGLMDEQFF
.	TRBV9	TRBD1	TRBJ2-7	TGTGCCAGCAGCGTATCGGTAGGGACAGGGGGCGAGCAGTACTTC	CASSVSVGTGGEQYF
.	TRBV19	TRBD1	TRBJ2-5	TGTGCCAGTAGTACTCGACAGGGAATGGAGACCCAGTACTTC	CASSTRQGMETQYF
.	TRBV7-2	TRBD1	TRBJ2-7	TGTGCCAGCAGCGGGACAGTCTCCTACGAGCAGTACTTC	CASSGTVSYEQYF
.	TRBV19	.	TRBJ1-1	TGTGCCAGTAGATCCAGGAAGGGGCCTGAAGCTTTCTTT	CASRSRKGPEAFF
few	TRBV28	.	TRBJ2-3	TGTGCCAGCCTCAGGGTCGTTGCAGATACGCAGTATTTT	CASLRVVADTQYF
.	TRBV5-1	TRBD1	TRBJ2-5	TGCGCCAGCAGCCCCAAGGACAGGGGGCTAGGCGAGACCCAGTACTTC	CASSPKDRGLGETQYF
once	TRBV5-1	.	TRBJ2-5	TGCGCCAGCAGCTTGGAGCGGAAAGCGCAAGAGACCCAGTACTTC	CASSLERKAQETQYF
.	TRBV19	.	TRBJ2-1	TGTGCCAGTAGTGTCGGGACAAGATCCTACAATGAGCAGTTCTTC	CASSVGTRSYNEQFF
.	TRBV7-2	.	TRBJ2-2	TGTGCCAGCAGCTTAATGACAGAGAACACCGGGGAGCTGTTTTTT	CASSLMTENTGELFF
once	TRBV2	.	TRBJ1-1	TGTGCCAGCAGTGTGGAGCTGAACACTGAAGCTTTCTTT	CASSVELNTEAFF
.	TRBV2	.	TRBJ1-4	TGTGCCAGCACTCGAAAGACGGGGAGCAGTGAAAAACTGTTTTTT	CASTRKTGSSEKLFF
.	TRBV11-2	.	TRBJ1-4	TGTGCCAGCAGCTCCGTCAGGGGTTATAATGAAAAACTGTTTTTT	CASSSVRGYNEKLFF
few	TRBV13	TRBD2	TRBJ2-7	TGTGCCAGCAGCCCGGGCGGGCGGGGGGACTACGAGCAGTACTTC	CASSPGGRGDYEQYF
.	TRBV6-1	.	TRBJ1-6	TGTGCCAGCAGTGGAAGGTCAGGGGACTCCTATAATTCACCCCTCCACTTT	CASSGRSGDSYNSPLHF
.	TRBV30	.	TRBJ2-1	TGTGCCTGGAGTGTACTTCAGGGAGGTCACAATGAGCAGTTCTTC	CAWSVLQGGHNEQFF
.	TRBV15	.	TRBJ1-5	TGTGCCACCAAACCGATTGTTGGGAGCCAGCATTTT	CATKPIVGSQHF
.	TRBV2	TRBD1	TRBJ1-1	TGTGCCAGCACCCGGGACAGCCCTGAAGCTTTCTTT	CASTRDSPEAFF
.	TRBV5-1	.	TRBJ1-4	TGCGCCAGCAGCTTGGATAGCGAAAAACTGTTTTTT	CASSLDSEKLFF
.	TRBV29-1	TRBD2	TRBJ2-5	TGCAGCGTTGCTGTGCGGGGGGGCCAAGAGACCCAGTACTTC	CSVAVRGGQETQYF
.	TRBV6-1	.	TRBJ2-6	TGTGCCAGCACCGGAGGGGTCTCCGGGGCCAACGTCCTGACTTTC	CASTGGVSGANVLTF
.	TRBV7-9	.	TRBJ2-7	TGTGCCAGCAGCCCCCAGACTAGCTCCTACGAGCAGTACTTC	CASSPQTSSYEQYF